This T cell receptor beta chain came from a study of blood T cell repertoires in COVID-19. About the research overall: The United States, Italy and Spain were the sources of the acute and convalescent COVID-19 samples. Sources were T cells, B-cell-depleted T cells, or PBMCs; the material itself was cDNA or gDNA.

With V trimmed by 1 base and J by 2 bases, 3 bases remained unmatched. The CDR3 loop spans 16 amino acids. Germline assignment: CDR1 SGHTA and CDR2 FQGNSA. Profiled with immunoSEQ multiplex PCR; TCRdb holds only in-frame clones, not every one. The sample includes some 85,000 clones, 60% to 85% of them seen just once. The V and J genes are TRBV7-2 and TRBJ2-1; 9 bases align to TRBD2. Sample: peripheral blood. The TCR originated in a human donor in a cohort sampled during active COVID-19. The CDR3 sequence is CASSLVAGGTYNEQFF. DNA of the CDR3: TGTGCCAGCAGCTTAGTGGCGGGAGGGACCTACAATGAGCAGTTCTTC. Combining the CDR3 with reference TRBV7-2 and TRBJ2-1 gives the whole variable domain GAGVSQSPSNKVTEKGKDVELRCDPISGHTALYWYRQSLGQGLEFLIYFQGNSAPDKSGLPSDRFSAERTGGSVSTLTIQRTQQEDSAVYLCASSLVAGGTYNEQFFGPGTRLTVL.